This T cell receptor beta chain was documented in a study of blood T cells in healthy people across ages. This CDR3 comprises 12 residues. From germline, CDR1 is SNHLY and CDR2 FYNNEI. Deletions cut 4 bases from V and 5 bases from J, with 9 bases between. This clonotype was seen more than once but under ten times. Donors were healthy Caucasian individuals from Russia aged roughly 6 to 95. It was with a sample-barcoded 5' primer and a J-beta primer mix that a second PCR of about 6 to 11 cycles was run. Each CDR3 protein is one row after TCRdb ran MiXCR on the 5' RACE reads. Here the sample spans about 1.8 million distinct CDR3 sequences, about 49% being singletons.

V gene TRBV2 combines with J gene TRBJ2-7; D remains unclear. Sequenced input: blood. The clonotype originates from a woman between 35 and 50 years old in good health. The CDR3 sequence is CASSGAVDEQYF. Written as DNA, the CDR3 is TGTGCCAGCAGTGGGGCGGTCGACGAGCAGTACTTC.